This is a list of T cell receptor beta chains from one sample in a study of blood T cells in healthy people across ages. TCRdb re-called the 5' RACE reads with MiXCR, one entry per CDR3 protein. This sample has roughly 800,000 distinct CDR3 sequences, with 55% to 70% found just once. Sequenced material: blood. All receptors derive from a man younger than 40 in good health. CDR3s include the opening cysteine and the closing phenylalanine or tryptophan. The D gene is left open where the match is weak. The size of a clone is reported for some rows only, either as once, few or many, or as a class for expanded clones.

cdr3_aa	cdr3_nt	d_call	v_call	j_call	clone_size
CASGSPQLNNEQFF	TGTGCTAGTGGTTCCCCTCAGCTCAACAATGAGCAGTTCTTC	NA	TRBV12-5	TRBJ2-1	NA
CASSLLGASTDTQYF	TGTGCCAGCAGCTTACTGGGCGCTAGCACAGATACGCAGTATTTT	NA	TRBV11-1	TRBJ2-3	NA
CSASQGASYNEQFF	TGCAGTGCTAGTCAGGGGGCCTCCTACAATGAGCAGTTCTTC	TRBD1	TRBV20-1	TRBJ2-1	NA
CSASRRQVYYGYTF	TGCAGTGCTAGTAGAAGACAGGTTTATTATGGCTACACCTTC	NA	TRBV20-1	TRBJ1-2	many
CASSYPEGEQFF	TGTGCCAGCAGTTACCCGGAGGGTGAGCAGTTCTTC	NA	TRBV6-6	TRBJ2-1	NA
CATSRDFEPHTQYF	TGTGCCACCAGCAGAGATTTTGAACCCCATACGCAGTATTTT	NA	TRBV15	TRBJ2-3	NA
CASSENGAPAQETQYF	TGTGCCAGCAGTGAAAATGGGGCCCCGGCGCAAGAGACCCAGTACTTC	NA	TRBV2	TRBJ2-5	few
CASSRGIGDQGYTF	TGCGCCAGCAGCCGAGGGATTGGGGACCAAGGCTACACCTTC	NA	TRBV4-1	TRBJ1-2	NA
CTSGGAGTKSSNEQFF	TGTACCAGCGGCGGGGCCGGGACCAAGAGTAGCAATGAGCAGTTCTTC	NA	TRBV4-2	TRBJ2-1	NA
CSATGSGEQYF	TGCAGCGCGACAGGGTCGGGTGAGCAGTACTTC	TRBD1	TRBV29-1	TRBJ2-7	NA
CASRSRGQPQHF	TGTGCCAGCAGGTCCCGAGGTCAGCCCCAGCATTTT	NA	TRBV28	TRBJ1-5	NA
CSVSGTSSKNIQYF	TGCAGCGTTTCCGGGACTAGCAGCAAAAACATTCAGTACTTC	TRBD2	TRBV29-1	TRBJ2-4	NA
CASSAGTLSYGYTF	TGTGCCAGCAGCGCCGGGACCCTATCCTATGGCTACACCTTC	NA	TRBV7-9	TRBJ1-2	NA
CASSLSGGGFDGYTF	TGCGCCAGCAGCTTAAGTGGGGGAGGGTTCGACGGCTACACCTTC	NA	TRBV5-1	TRBJ1-2	NA
CSASADGTYYEQYF	TGCAGTGCTAGTGCGGACGGGACTTACTACGAGCAGTACTTC	NA	TRBV20-1	TRBJ2-7	few
CSAGGKGHQPQHF	TGCAGTGCTGGGGGAAAAGGGCATCAGCCCCAGCATTTT	NA	TRBV20-1	TRBJ1-5	few
CASSQDWTYNEQFF	TGTGCCAGCAGCCAAGACTGGACCTACAATGAGCAGTTCTTC	NA	TRBV4-2	TRBJ2-1	many
CASSLSQSPLHF	TGTGCCAGCAGCTTAAGTCAATCACCCCTCCACTTT	NA	TRBV7-9	TRBJ1-6	NA
CSAMDGNSYEQYF	TGCAGTGCTATGGACGGGAACTCCTACGAGCAGTACTTC	NA	TRBV20-1	TRBJ2-7	few
CASSRSRNRGQDYGYTF	TGCGCCAGCAGCCGTAGTAGGAATAGGGGACAGGATTATGGCTACACCTTC	TRBD1	TRBV4-3	TRBJ1-2	NA
CASTKAGGTEAFF	TGTGCCAGCACGAAGGCGGGAGGCACTGAAGCTTTCTTT	NA	TRBV14	TRBJ1-1	few
CASSLQGGHLYEQYF	TGTGCCAGCAGCCTCCAGGGGGGACACCTTTACGAGCAGTACTTC	NA	TRBV28	TRBJ2-7	once
CASRLASSYEQYF	TGTGCCAGTAGGCTTGCGAGCTCCTACGAGCAGTACTTC	NA	TRBV2	TRBJ2-7	NA
CSVKTENSYEQYF	TGCAGCGTAAAGACAGAAAACTCCTACGAGCAGTACTTC	NA	TRBV29-1	TRBJ2-7	few
CASSWWGAVDTQYF	TGTGCCAGCAGCTGGTGGGGGGCGGTAGATACGCAGTATTTT	NA	TRBV7-2	TRBJ2-3	few
CASSPSGSRSYNEQFF	TGTGCCAGCAGTCCTAGCGGGAGTCGGTCCTACAATGAGCAGTTCTTC	TRBD2	TRBV3-1	TRBJ2-1	NA
CASSFTSTEQYF	TGTGCCAGCAGCTTCACTAGCACTGAGCAGTACTTC	NA	TRBV5-4	TRBJ2-7	NA
CASSQDNQRTPNTEAFF	TGCGCCAGCAGCCAAGATAATCAGAGGACACCAAACACTGAAGCTTTCTTT	NA	TRBV4-1	TRBJ1-1	few
CASSRNSGRAVEQYF	TGTGCCAGCAGCAGAAATAGCGGGAGAGCGGTCGAGCAGTACTTC	TRBD2	TRBV7-8	TRBJ2-7	NA
CSARDGSSYNEQFF	TGCAGTGCTAGAGACGGGAGCTCCTACAATGAGCAGTTCTTC	NA	TRBV20-1	TRBJ2-1	NA
CASSGPGLAGEPYEQYF	TGTGCCAGCAGCGGTCCGGGACTAGCGGGGGAACCCTACGAGCAGTACTTC	TRBD2	TRBV9	TRBJ2-7	NA
CASRGHEQYF	TGCGCCAGCAGGGGTCATGAGCAGTACTTC	NA	TRBV5-1	TRBJ2-5	NA
CSAYGQGYNEQFF	TGCAGTGCCTACGGACAGGGTTACAATGAGCAGTTCTTC	TRBD1	TRBV20-1	TRBJ2-1	NA
CASSLGGRSAYEQYF	TGTGCCAGCAGCTTAGGGGGGAGGTCAGCCTACGAGCAGTACTTC	NA	TRBV7-2	TRBJ2-7	NA
CASRDRLAETQYF	TGTGCCAGCAGGGACAGGCTAGCAGAGACCCAGTACTTC	TRBD1	TRBV11-1	TRBJ2-5	NA
CASSLVGRNEQFF	TGTGCCAGCAGCTTAGTCGGGAGGAATGAGCAGTTCTTC	TRBD2	TRBV7-2	TRBJ2-1	few
CASSSYPGERGYNEQFF	TGTGCCAGCAGCTCCTACCCGGGGGAAAGGGGTTACAATGAGCAGTTCTTC	NA	TRBV11-2	TRBJ2-1	NA
CASSIRFRQPNTEAFF	TGTGCCAGTAGTATCAGGTTCCGACAGCCGAACACTGAAGCTTTCTTT	NA	TRBV19	TRBJ1-1	NA
CSAEGTSGTTYEQYF	TGCAGTGCTGAAGGGACTAGCGGGACAACCTACGAGCAGTACTTC	TRBD2	TRBV20-1	TRBJ2-7	NA
CASSLDRGWETQYF	TGTGCCAGCAGCTTAGACAGGGGTTGGGAGACCCAGTACTTC	TRBD1	TRBV7-2	TRBJ2-5	few
CSVGQGVGTEAFF	TGCAGCGTCGGACAGGGAGTGGGCACTGAAGCTTTCTTT	TRBD1	TRBV29-1	TRBJ1-1	few
CSAGGQGYEQYF	TGCAGTGCTGGAGGACAGGGGTACGAGCAGTACTTC	TRBD1	TRBV20-1	TRBJ2-7	NA
CASSRRVNTEAFF	TGCGCCAGCAGCCGACGGGTGAACACTGAAGCTTTCTTT	NA	TRBV5-1	TRBJ1-1	NA
CASSSSRVYTEAFF	TGTGCCAGCAGTTCATCTCGGGTTTACACTGAAGCTTTCTTT	NA	TRBV27	TRBJ1-1	NA
CASSLEGKAKNIQYF	TGTGCCAGCAGTTTGGAGGGAAAAGCCAAAAACATTCAGTACTTC	NA	TRBV28	TRBJ2-4	few
CASSFGVAFNNEQFF	TGTGCCAGCAGCTTCGGGGTAGCGTTTAACAATGAGCAGTTCTTC	NA	TRBV7-2	TRBJ2-1	NA
CASSLGGTSPYEQYF	TGTGCCAGCAGTTTGGGGGGGACTAGCCCCTACGAGCAGTACTTC	TRBD2	TRBV12-3/TRBV12-4	TRBJ2-7	NA
CASSASLAYNEQFF	TGTGCCAGCTCAGCGAGCCTGGCCTACAATGAGCAGTTCTTC	NA	TRBV18	TRBJ2-1	NA
CASSKRTGSSTDTQYF	TGTGCCAGCAGCAAACGGACAGGTTCTAGCACAGATACGCAGTATTTT	TRBD1	TRBV11-2	TRBJ2-3	NA
CSVQVAYGYTF	TGCAGCGTTCAGGTGGCATATGGCTACACCTTC	NA	TRBV29-1	TRBJ1-2	few
CASSTYQTGNTEAFF	TGTGCCAGCAGCACCTATCAGACAGGGAACACTGAAGCTTTCTTT	NA	TRBV7-9	TRBJ1-1	NA
CSARELAGTNEQFF	TGCAGTGCTAGAGAACTAGCGGGAACAAATGAGCAGTTCTTC	TRBD2	TRBV20-1	TRBJ2-1	NA
CASSPRRLSICVEYF	TGTGCCAGCAGCCCCCGCAGGCTCAGTATCTGTGTGGAGTACTTC	NA	TRBV7-3	TRBJ2-5	few
CSAPPIAGSEQFF	TGCAGTGCCCCCCCTATTGCCGGGAGTGAGCAGTTCTTC	NA	TRBV20-1	TRBJ2-1	NA
CSATGAGQAFF	TGCAGTGCTACTGGTGCGGGTCAAGCTTTCTTT	NA	TRBV20-1	TRBJ1-1	few